These 30 T cell receptor beta chains originate from one sample sequenced in a study of cytomegalovirus exposure and HLA in healthy donors. In the PCR, 60 Vbeta and 13 Jbeta primers were used. Only in-frame clones appear in the TCRdb table, and some are missing; sequencing was by immunoSEQ multiplex PCR. There are about 130,000 clones in the sample; 70% to 80% occur only once, and approximately 2.9% lies in the top ten. Sequencing was carried out using PBMCs. These receptor sequences come from a human donor in good health.

This sequence joins TRBV6-5 and TRBJ2-7, with 9 bases aligning to TRBD1. The CDR3 spans 13 residues. V shed 8 bases, J shed 6 bases, and the junction held 8 bases outside the gene matches. CDR1 is MNHEY, CDR2 SVGAGI, per germline. This CDR3 reads CASGETGGGEQYF. The CDR3, as DNA: TGTGCCAGCGGGGAAACAGGGGGCGGCGAGCAGTACTTC.

The chain links TRBV7-3 to TRBJ2-1; 9 bases are shared with TRBD2. Germline lookup yields CDR1 SGHTA and CDR2 FQGTGA. V shed 4 bases, J shed 1 base, and the junction held 2 bases outside the gene matches. This CDR3 spans 15 amino acids. This CDR3 reads CASSSTSGSYNEQFF. Here the CDR3 DNA reads TGTGCCAGCAGCTCGACTAGCGGATCCTACAATGAGCAGTTCTTC.

This chain uses TRBV5-1 with TRBJ2-7; D is ambiguous. The CDR3 sequence is 14 residues long. In germline, CDR1 is SGHRS, CDR2 YFSETQ. Trimming cost V 0 bases and J 4 bases, with 11 bases left between them. This CDR3 reads CASSLVRVNYEQYF. CDR3 bases: TGCGCCAGCAGCTTGGTCCGGGTCAATTACGAGCAGTACTTC.

This chain uses TRBV6-1 with TRBJ2-7; 8 bases are shared with TRBD1. Germline assignment: CDR1 MNHNS and CDR2 SASEGT. With 6 bases clipped from V and 3 bases from J, the junction kept 4 bases outside the gene matches. This CDR3 spans 13 amino acids. CDR3 in DNA: TGTGCCAGCAGGATGGGACAGGTCTACGAGCAGTACTTC. This gives the protein CASRMGQVYEQYF.

This chain joins TRBV27 and TRBJ1-1; 7 bases are shared with TRBD1. V lost 0 bases to trimming and J lost 5 bases; unmatched junction nucleotides: 9. The CDR3 contains 16 residues. Germline-derived CDR1 and CDR2 are MNHEY and SMNVEV (reference sequence). The CDR3 DNA reads as TGTGCCAGCAGTTTATCGTTTAGGGGGCTGGGGACTGAAGCTTTCTTT. Translating it yields CASSLSFRGLGTEAFF.

The chain combines TRBV18 with TRBJ1-2, with D possibly TRBD1 on 6 matching bases. Between the trimmed V and J ends, which lost 4 bases and 3 bases, there was a span of 18 bases. Looked up from germline, CDR1 is KGHSH and CDR2 is LQKENI. This CDR3 region has 16 residues. The DNA of the CDR3 is TGTGCCAGCTCACGGGGCCGGAGCGAGGGGGACTATGGCTACACCTTC. Translation gives CASSRGRSEGDYGYTF. The full variable domain, with the rest looked up from reference TRBV18 and TRBJ1-2, is NAGVMQNPRHLVRRRGQEARLRCSPMKGHSHVYWYRQLPEEGLKFMVYLQKENIIDESGMPKERFSAEFPKEGPSILRIQQVVRGDSAAYFCASSRGRSEGDYGYTFGSGTRLTVV.

This chain links TRBV4-1 with TRBJ1-5; the D gene is possibly TRBD1 (6 bases). Germline lookup yields CDR1 MGHRA and CDR2 YSYEKL. The V end lost 0 bases, the J end lost 3 bases, and 9 bases lay between the germline ends. CDR3 length: 15 amino acids. This CDR3 reads CASSQEQGNNQPQHF. The DNA for the CDR3 is TGCGCCAGCAGCCAAGAACAGGGCAACAATCAGCCCCAGCATTTT.

This clone occurred a few times. This chain links TRBV5-4 with TRBJ2-3, with 11 bases identical to TRBD2. V was pared by 4 bases and J by 2 bases, with 6 bases of the junction left unmatched. Germline CDR1 and CDR2: SGHNT and YYREEE (reference sequence). The CDR3 is made up of 16 amino acids. As DNA, the CDR3 is TGTGCCAGCAGCGTCATAGCGGGGGGGAACACAGATACGCAGTATTTT. It codes for CASSVIAGGNTDTQYF.

The chain combines TRBV6-5 with TRBJ2-2; tentative D call: TRBD1 (6 bases). Trimming shortened V by 4 bases and J by 0 bases, and 9 bases separated the two germline ends. From germline, CDR1 is MNHEY and CDR2 SVGAGI. The CDR3 runs 15 residues. The CDR3 loop is CASSFRQANTGELFF. Here the CDR3 DNA reads TGTGCCAGCAGTTTCAGACAGGCGAACACCGGGGAGCTGTTTTTT.

This clone was picked up a small number of times. The chain links TRBV5-4 to TRBJ2-3; 7 bases are a match to TRBD1. With 1 base clipped from V and 5 bases from J, the junction kept 1 base outside the gene matches. This CDR3 is built from 13 residues. The germline V gene encodes CDR1 SGHNT and CDR2 YYREEE (reference sequence). The chain's CDR3 is CASSLRQGDTQYF. Here the CDR3 DNA reads TGTGCCAGCAGCTTGAGACAGGGAGATACGCAGTATTTT.

The gene calls are TRBV23-1 and TRBJ1-3, with 9 positions matching TRBD1. TRBV23-1 is classed as an ORF, of uncertain function. The trim removed 6 bases at V and 4 bases at J, leaving 7 bases unmatched. The CDR3 contains 15 residues. This CDR3 is CASRGTGGEGNTIYF. The CDR3 DNA is TGCGCCAGCAGGGGCACAGGGGGCGAGGGAAACACCATATATTTT.

This chain connects TRBV7-9 to TRBJ1-4; D call uncertain. CDR1 SEHNR and CDR2 FQNEAQ come from the germline V gene (reference sequence). This CDR3 region has 15 residues. Trimming pared 6 bases from V and 5 bases from J, leaving 16 bases between. The CDR3 sequence: CASSPPTGLNEKLFF. The CDR3 coding sequence is TGTGCCAGCAGTCCTCCCACGGGGTTAAATGAAAAACTGTTTTTT.

This clone was recorded only once. The rearrangement links TRBV30 to TRBJ2-5; D is uncertain. This CDR3 region has 13 residues. Per the germline V gene, CDR1 is GTSNPN and CDR2 is SVGIG (reference sequence). Trimming pared 3 bases from V and 2 bases from J, leaving 10 bases between. CDR3 region: CAWRKSGQETQYF. The CDR3 DNA follows: TGTGCCTGGAGGAAGTCCGGTCAAGAGACCCAGTACTTC.

The chain links TRBV5-8 to TRBJ1-3; weak D call: TRBD1 (5 bases). The CDR3 runs to 16 residues. Germline CDR1 and CDR2: SGHTS and YDEGEE. The germline V and J ends were trimmed by 4 bases and 2 bases, with 16 bases remaining between them. The CDR3 coding sequence is TGTGCCAGCAGCCAGGCGATATGGGGGGCTGGAAACACCATATATTTT. Its protein product is CASSQAIWGAGNTIYF.

This clone was observed a few times. The rearrangement links TRBV5-1 to TRBJ2-5, with 7 bases fitting TRBD2. The germline V gene has CDR1 SGHRS and CDR2 YFSETQ. The CDR3 loop spans 14 amino acids. Unmatched junction bases numbered 5, after V lost 4 bases and J lost 2 bases. The CDR3 DNA follows: TGCGCCAGCAGCAAAGGACTAGTACAAGAGACCCAGTACTTC. Translating it yields CASSKGLVQETQYF.

This clone was counted a single time. The rearrangement uses TRBV11-2 and TRBJ1-5; D is uncertain. CDR3 length equals 14 residues. Germline CDR1 and CDR2: SGHAT and FQNNGV. Trimming took 0 bases from V and 0 from J, leaving 3 bases between them. CDR3 sequence (DNA): TGTGCCAGCAGCTTAGACGTTAGCAATCAGCCCCAGCATTTT. It codes for CASSLDVSNQPQHF.

This chain connects TRBV9 to TRBJ1-2; 8 nucleotides align to TRBD1. V lost 4 bases, J lost 1 base, and 9 bases stayed unmatched. The germline V gene has CDR1 SGDLS and CDR2 YYNGEE. The CDR3 contains 16 residues. CDR3 coding DNA: TGTGCCAGCAGCCTTCCCCGACAGGGGATTAACTATGGCTACACCTTC. As protein: CASSLPRQGINYGYTF.

The chain combines TRBV7-3 with TRBJ2-1, with 16 positions matching TRBD2. The CDR3 is made up of 17 amino acids. With 5 bases clipped from V and 6 bases from J, the junction kept 7 bases outside the gene matches. Looked up from germline, CDR1 is SGHTA and CDR2 is FQGTGA. The CDR3 reads CASSPGLAGGRLNEQFF. As DNA, the CDR3 is TGTGCCAGCAGCCCGGGACTAGCGGGAGGGCGTCTCAATGAGCAGTTCTTC.

Turning to this clone: This sample includes further DNA sequences coding for the same CDR3. This sequence joins TRBV15 and TRBJ2-7; D may be TRBD2 (5 bases). CDR3 length equals 12 residues. Germline CDR1 and CDR2: LNHNV and YYDKDF (reference sequence). V was shortened by 0 bases and J by 7 bases, with 7 bases between the two germline ends. CDR3 in amino acids: CATSRDRGEQYF. CDR3 DNA: TGTGCCACCAGCAGAGATCGGGGAGAGCAGTACTTC.

This clone was seen once. The V gene is TRBV10-2, the J gene TRBJ2-5, with D possibly being TRBD2 (7 bases). V was shortened by 3 bases and J by 11 bases, with 10 bases between the two germline ends. This CDR3 is 11 amino acids long. CDR1 and CDR2 (germline): WSHSY, SAAADI. CDR3: CASSDRGGQYF. In DNA, the CDR3 is TGCGCCAGCAGTGATAGGGGGGGTCAGTACTTC.

J is TRBJ1-1 and V is TRBV27; TRBD1 matches 8 bases. Germline V gives CDR1 MNHEY, CDR2 SMNVEV (reference sequence). The ends lost 1 base at V and 5 bases at J; junction bases unmatched: 9. CDR3 length equals 16 residues. CDR3 sequence reads: CASSLFLGQGDTEAFF. The CDR3, as DNA: TGTGCCAGCAGTTTATTTCTCGGACAGGGCGATACTGAAGCTTTCTTT.

This clone was found a few times. The chain has TRBV5-1 and TRBJ1-2, with 7 nucleotides matching TRBD1. This CDR3 has 15 residues. CDR1 and CDR2 from the germline V gene are SGHRS and YFSETQ. Germline trimming cut 2 bases from V and 8 bases from J; bases unmatched to any gene: 12. For the CDR3, the DNA is TGCGCCAGCAGCTTATCGACAGGGTCGGCGAGGGGCTACACCTTC. Amino acids: CASSLSTGSARGYTF.

This chain links TRBV7-2 with TRBJ2-1; TRBD1 matches 7 bases. This CDR3 is 15 amino acids long. V was clipped by 3 bases and J by 2 bases; unmatched bases: 4. CDR1 and CDR2 from the germline V gene are SGHTA and FQGNSA. The CDR3 reads CASSFQGGTYNEQFF. The DNA of the CDR3 is TGTGCCAGCAGCTTCCAAGGGGGCACCTACAATGAGCAGTTCTTC.

Only one count was recorded for this clone. The CDR3 here is CASSRWPGGETQYF. The DNA for the CDR3 is TGCGCCAGCAGCCGCTGGCCTGGGGGGGAGACCCAGTACTTC. The gene calls are TRBV5-1 and TRBJ2-5, with a weak D call TRBD2 (6 bases). CDR3 length: 14 residues. In germline, CDR1 is SGHRS, CDR2 YFSETQ. Trimming removed 4 bases at V and 5 bases at J, with 15 bases between.

The chain employs TRBV10-3 and TRBJ1-1; D is uncertain. The CDR3 extends over 13 amino acids. V dropped 11 bases and J dropped 1 base, with 14 bases sitting between them. Germline-derived CDR1 and CDR2 are ENHRY and SYGVKD. The CDR3 protein is CAGTWAPNTEAFF. For the CDR3, the DNA is TGTGCCGGTACGTGGGCACCGAACACTGAAGCTTTCTTT.

The J gene is TRBJ2-7, the V gene TRBV19; weak D call: TRBD2 (5 bases). The germline V gene encodes CDR1 LNHDA and CDR2 SQIVND (reference sequence). V was clipped by 5 bases and J by 7 bases, with 15 bases between them. The CDR3 runs 13 residues. In DNA form, the CDR3 reads TGTGCCAGTAGTCCGGCCGGGGTCCGGGAGCAGTACTTC. Its protein product is CASSPAGVREQYF.

This clone showed up just once. This sequence joins TRBV7-9 and TRBJ1-2, with a possible D match to TRBD1 (5 bases). Germline V gene sequence: CDR1 SEHNR, CDR2 FQNEAQ (reference sequence). Trimming shortened V by 3 bases and J by 8 bases, and 7 bases separated the two germline ends. This CDR3 comprises 11 residues. The CDR3 loop is CASSFGQGYTF. CDR3 in DNA: TGTGCCAGCAGCTTCGGACAAGGCTACACCTTC.

The rearrangement uses TRBV4-2 and TRBJ2-3; 13 nucleotides line up with TRBD2. In germline, CDR1 is LGHNA, CDR2 YNFKEQ. The CDR3 covers 18 residues. V lost 0 bases to trimming and J lost 8 bases; unmatched junction nucleotides: 11. As DNA, the CDR3 is TGTGCCAGCAGCCAAGAAACTAGCGGGGGGGCATACACGGGTACGCAGTATTTT. The encoded protein is CASSQETSGGAYTGTQYF.

Note on this clone: Additional DNA sequences in this sample encode the identical CDR3. The chain recombines TRBV7-9 with TRBJ2-7, with 7 positions matching TRBD1. CDR3 length: 14 residues. Germline V CDR1 and CDR2: SEHNR, FQNEAQ (reference sequence). Trimming removed 4 bases from V and 6 bases from J; junction bases left unmatched: 9. Written as DNA, the CDR3 is TGTGCCAGCAGCTCCGGGACAGCTATCCGCGAGCAGTACTTC. Protein sequence: CASSSGTAIREQYF.

V and J are TRBV7-2 and TRBJ2-5; TRBD2 aligns across 7 bases. CDR1 and CDR2 (germline): SGHTA, FQGNSA. The CDR3 extends over 17 amino acids. V shed 7 bases, J shed 0 bases, and the junction held 14 bases outside the gene matches. The CDR3: CASTNHGAGWYQETQYF. In nucleotides, the CDR3 is TGTGCCAGCACCAATCACGGAGCGGGGTGGTACCAAGAGACCCAGTACTTC.